This record covers a single TCR beta chain. The sample is drawn from a study of blood T cells in healthy people across ages. Next came a second PCR, run for about 7 to 11 cycles, which used a sample-barcoded 5' primer along with a J-beta primer mix. TCRdb reprocessed the 5' RACE reads with MiXCR, giving one entry per CDR3 protein. The sample contains about 1,500,000 distinct CDR3 sequences, 28% of which appear only once. The CDR3 is made up of 15 amino acids. Germline V gives CDR1 KGHDR, CDR2 SFDVKD. The V and J ends lost 2 bases and 9 bases respectively, with 16 bases between them. Researchers report isolating at least 6.5 million PBMCs per sample.

Material for sequencing was blood. This clonotype was sampled from a young woman in good health. The chain employs TRBV24-1 and TRBJ2-1; perhaps TRBD1 as D (6 bases). The CDR3 region is CATSDSSGENGEQFF. CDR3 sequence (DNA): TGTGCCACCAGTGATTCTTCAGGGGAGAACGGTGAGCAGTTCTTC.